This T cell receptor beta chain was sequenced in a study of CD8 T cells in Susac syndrome. This CDR3 contains 15 residues. Germline CDR1 SEHNR, CDR2 FQNEAQ (reference sequence). Losses at the gene ends were 3 bases for V and 2 bases for J; bases not matched to a gene: 5. A quantity of about 0.5 to 1 ug RNA underwent reverse transcription using random hexamers. Amplification of TCR beta CDR3 spanned 54 Vbeta and 13 Jbeta via immunoSEQ multiplex PCR. Using its own MiXCR run on the immunoSEQ multiplex PCR reads, TCRdb lists one record per CDR3 protein. The sample contains 400,000 to 550,000 distinct CDR3 sequences, more than 80% of which appear only once.

The rearrangement uses TRBV7-9 and TRBJ2-5; 8 nucleotides agree with TRBD2. What was sequenced was CD8+ T cells from PBMCs. The TCR sequence derives from a human donor with multiple sclerosis. CDR3 sequence (DNA): TGTGCCAGCAGCTTTAGCGGGAAACCACAAGAGACCCAGTACTTC. Protein sequence: CASSFSGKPQETQYF.